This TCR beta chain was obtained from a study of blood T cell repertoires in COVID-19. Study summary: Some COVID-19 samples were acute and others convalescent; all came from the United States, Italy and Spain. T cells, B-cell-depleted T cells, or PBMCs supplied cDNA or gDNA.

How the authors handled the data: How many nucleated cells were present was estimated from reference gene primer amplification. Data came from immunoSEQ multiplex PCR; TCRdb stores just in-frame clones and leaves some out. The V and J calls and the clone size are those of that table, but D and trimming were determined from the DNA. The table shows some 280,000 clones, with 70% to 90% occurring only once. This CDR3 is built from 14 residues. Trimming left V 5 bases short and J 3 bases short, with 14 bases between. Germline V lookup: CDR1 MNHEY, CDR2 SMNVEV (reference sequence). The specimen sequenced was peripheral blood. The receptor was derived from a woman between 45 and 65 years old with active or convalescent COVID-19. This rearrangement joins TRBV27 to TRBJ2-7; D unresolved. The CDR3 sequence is CASSTNSGYYEQYF. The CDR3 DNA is TGTGCCAGCAGTACCAACAGTGGGTACTACGAGCAGTACTTC.